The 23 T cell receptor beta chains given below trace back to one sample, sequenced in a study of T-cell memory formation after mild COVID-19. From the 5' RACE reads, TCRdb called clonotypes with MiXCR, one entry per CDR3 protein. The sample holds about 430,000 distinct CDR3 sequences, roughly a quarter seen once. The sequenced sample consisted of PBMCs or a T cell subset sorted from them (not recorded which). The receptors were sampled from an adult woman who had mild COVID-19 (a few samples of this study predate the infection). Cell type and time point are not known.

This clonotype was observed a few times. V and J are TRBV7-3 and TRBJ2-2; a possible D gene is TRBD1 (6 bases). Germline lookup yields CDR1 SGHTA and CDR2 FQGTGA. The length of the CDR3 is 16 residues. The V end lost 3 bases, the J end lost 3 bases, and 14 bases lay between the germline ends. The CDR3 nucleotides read TGTGCCAGCAGCTTGACTTACAGGGCCCACACCGGGGAGCTGTTTTTT. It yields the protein CASSLTYRAHTGELFF.

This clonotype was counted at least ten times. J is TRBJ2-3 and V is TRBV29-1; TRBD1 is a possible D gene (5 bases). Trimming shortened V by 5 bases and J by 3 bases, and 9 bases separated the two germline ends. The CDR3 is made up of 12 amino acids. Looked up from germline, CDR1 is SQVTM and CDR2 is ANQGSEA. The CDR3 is CSVKRGTDTQYF. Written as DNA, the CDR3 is TGCAGCGTTAAAAGGGGAACAGATACGCAGTATTTT.

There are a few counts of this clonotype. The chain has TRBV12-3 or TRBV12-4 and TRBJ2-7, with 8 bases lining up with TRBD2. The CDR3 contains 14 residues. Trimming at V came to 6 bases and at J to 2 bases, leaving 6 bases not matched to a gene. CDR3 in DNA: TGTGCCAGCAGCCCCCTCGGGGGGGCCTACGAGCAGTACTTC. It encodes CASSPLGGAYEQYF.

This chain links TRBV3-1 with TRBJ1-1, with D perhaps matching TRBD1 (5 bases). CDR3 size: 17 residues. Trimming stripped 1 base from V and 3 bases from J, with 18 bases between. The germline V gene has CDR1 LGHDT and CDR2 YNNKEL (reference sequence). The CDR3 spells CASSQGIGFLGDTEAFF. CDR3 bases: TGTGCCAGCAGCCAAGGCATAGGGTTCCTGGGGGACACTGAAGCTTTCTTT.

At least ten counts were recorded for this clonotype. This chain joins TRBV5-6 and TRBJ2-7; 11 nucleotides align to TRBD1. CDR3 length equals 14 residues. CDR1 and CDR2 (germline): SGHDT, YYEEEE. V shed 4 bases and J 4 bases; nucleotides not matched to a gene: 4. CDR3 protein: CASSPDRGRYEQYF. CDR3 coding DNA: TGTGCCAGCAGCCCGGACAGGGGGCGTTACGAGCAGTACTTC.

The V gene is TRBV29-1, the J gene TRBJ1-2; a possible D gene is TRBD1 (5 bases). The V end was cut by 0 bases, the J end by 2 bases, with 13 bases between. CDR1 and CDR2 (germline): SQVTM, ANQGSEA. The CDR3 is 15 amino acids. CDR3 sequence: CSVEDHGNRNYGYTF. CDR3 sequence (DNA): TGCAGCGTTGAAGATCATGGGAACAGGAACTATGGCTACACCTTC.

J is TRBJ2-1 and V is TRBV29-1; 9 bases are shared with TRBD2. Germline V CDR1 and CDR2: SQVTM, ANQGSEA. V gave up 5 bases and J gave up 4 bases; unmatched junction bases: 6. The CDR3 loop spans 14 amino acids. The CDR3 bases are TGCAGCGTTCCTAGCGGGGCCCTATACAATGAGCAGTTCTTC. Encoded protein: CSVPSGALYNEQFF.

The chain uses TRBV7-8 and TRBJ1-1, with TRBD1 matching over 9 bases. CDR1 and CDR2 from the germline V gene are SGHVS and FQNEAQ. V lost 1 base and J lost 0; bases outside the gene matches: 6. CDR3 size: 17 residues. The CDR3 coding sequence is TGTGCCAGCAGCTTAGGTCCCGGGACAGGGCTGAACACTGAAGCTTTCTTT. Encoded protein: CASSLGPGTGLNTEAFF.

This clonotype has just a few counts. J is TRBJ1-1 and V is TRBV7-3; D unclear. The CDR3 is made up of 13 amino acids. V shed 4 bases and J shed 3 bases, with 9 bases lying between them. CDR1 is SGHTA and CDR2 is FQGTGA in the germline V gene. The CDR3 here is CASSYRFDTEAFF. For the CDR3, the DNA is TGTGCCAGCAGCTATCGGTTCGACACTGAAGCTTTCTTT.

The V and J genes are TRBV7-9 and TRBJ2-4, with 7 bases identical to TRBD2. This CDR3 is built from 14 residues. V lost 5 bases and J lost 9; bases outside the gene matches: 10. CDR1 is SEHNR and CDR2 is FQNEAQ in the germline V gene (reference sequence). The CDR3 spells CASSPPGGWPIQYF. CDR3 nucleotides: TGTGCCAGCAGCCCCCCGGGGGGATGGCCCATTCAGTACTTC.

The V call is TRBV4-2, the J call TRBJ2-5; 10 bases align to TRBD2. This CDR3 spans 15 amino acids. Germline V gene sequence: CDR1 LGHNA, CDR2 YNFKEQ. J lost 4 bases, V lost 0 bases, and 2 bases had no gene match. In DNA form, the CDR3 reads TGTGCCAGCAGCCAAGATCTAGCGGGAGTAGAGACCCAGTACTTC. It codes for CASSQDLAGVETQYF.

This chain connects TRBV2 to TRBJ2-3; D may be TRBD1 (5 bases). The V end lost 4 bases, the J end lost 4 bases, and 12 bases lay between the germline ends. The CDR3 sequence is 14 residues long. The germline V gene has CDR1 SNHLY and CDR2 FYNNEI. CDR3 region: CASSGQGGPDTQYF. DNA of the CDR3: TGTGCCAGCAGTGGGCAGGGTGGGCCAGATACGCAGTATTTT.

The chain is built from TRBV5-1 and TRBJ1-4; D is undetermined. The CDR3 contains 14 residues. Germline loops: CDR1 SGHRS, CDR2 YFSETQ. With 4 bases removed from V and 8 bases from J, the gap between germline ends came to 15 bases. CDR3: CASSPEGRMEKLFF. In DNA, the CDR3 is TGCGCCAGCAGCCCGGAAGGACGGATGGAAAAACTGTTTTTT.

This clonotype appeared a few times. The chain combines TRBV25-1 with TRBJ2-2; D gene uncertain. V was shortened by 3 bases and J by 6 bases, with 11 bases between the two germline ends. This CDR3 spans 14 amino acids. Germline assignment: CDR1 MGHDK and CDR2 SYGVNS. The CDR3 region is CASSDMLVAGELFF. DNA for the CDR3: TGTGCCAGCAGTGATATGTTGGTAGCCGGGGAGCTGTTTTTT.

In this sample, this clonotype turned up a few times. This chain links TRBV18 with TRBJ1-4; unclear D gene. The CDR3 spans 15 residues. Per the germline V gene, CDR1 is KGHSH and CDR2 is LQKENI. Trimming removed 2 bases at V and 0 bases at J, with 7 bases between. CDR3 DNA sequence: TGTGCCAGCTCACCAAGAGAAGCAACTAATGAAAAACTGTTTTTT. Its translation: CASSPREATNEKLFF.

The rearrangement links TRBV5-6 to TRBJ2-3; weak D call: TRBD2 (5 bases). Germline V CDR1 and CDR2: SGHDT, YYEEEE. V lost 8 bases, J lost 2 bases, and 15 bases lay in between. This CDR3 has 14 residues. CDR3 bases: TGTGCCAGAAGCCCGGCGGGTCCCACAGATACGCAGTATTTT. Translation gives CARSPAGPTDTQYF.

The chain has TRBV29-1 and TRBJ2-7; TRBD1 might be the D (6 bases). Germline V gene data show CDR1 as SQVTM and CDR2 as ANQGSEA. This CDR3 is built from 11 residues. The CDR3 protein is CTNDRPYEQYF. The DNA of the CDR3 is TGCACCAATGACAGGCCCTACGAGCAGTACTTC.

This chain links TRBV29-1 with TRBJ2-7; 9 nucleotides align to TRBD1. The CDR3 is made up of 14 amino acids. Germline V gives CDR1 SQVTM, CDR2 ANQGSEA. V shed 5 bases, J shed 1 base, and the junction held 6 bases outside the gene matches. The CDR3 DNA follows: TGCAGCGTTCCGGGACAGGGTGCTTCCTACGAGCAGTACTTC. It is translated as CSVPGQGASYEQYF.

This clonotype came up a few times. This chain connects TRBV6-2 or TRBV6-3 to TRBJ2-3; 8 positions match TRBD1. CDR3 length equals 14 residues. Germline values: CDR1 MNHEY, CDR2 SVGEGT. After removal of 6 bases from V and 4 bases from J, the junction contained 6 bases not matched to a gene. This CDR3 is CASSLIQGADTQYF. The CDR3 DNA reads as TGTGCCAGCAGCCTTATACAGGGGGCAGATACGCAGTATTTT.

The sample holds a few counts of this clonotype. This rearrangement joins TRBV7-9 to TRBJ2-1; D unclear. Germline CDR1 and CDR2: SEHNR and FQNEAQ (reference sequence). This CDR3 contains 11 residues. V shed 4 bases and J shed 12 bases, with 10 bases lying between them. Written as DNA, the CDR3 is TGTGCCAGCAGCTCTTCCGTTAGGCAGTTCTTC. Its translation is CASSSSVRQFF.

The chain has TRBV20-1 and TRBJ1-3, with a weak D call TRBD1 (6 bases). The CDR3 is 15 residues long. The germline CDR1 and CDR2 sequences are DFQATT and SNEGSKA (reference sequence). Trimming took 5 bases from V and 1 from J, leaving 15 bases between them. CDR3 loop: CSAAQGLSSGNTIYF. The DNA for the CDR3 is TGCAGTGCTGCACAGGGTCTCTCGTCTGGAAACACCATATATTTT.

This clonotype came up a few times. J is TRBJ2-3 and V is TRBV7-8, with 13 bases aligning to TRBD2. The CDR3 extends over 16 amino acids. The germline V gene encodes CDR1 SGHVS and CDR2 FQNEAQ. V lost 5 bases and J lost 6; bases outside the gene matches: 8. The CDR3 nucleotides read TGTGCCAGCAGCCTGAGGACTAGCGGGAGTGGCGATACGCAGTATTTT. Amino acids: CASSLRTSGSGDTQYF. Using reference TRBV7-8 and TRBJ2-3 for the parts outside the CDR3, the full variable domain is GAGVSQSPRYKVAKRGQDVALRCDPISGHVSLFWYQQALGQGPEFLTYFQNEAQLDKSGLPSDRFFAERPEGSVSTLKIQRTQQEDSAVYLCASSLRTSGSGDTQYFGPGTRLTVL.

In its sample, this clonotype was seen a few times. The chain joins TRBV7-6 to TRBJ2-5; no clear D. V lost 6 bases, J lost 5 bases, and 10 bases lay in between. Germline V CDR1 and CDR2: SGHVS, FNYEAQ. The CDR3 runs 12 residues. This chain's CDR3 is CASSFSSETQYF. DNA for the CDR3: TGTGCCAGCAGTTTTTCGTCGGAGACCCAGTACTTC.